This paragraph covers one T cell receptor (beta chain) sequence. The antigen is undetermined. This sample was included in a study of blood T cells in healthy people across ages. Study-level background: Template switching recovered approximately one barcoded beta molecule for every two T cells.

After removal of 2 bases from V and 3 bases from J, the junction contained 2 bases not matched to a gene. The length of the CDR3 is 15 residues. Per germline, CDR1 DFQATT and CDR2 SNEGSKA (reference sequence). The draw of peripheral blood yielded about 9.4 milliliters from each donor. General study points: Diversity was higher, and naive CD4+ cells more numerous, in long-lived donors than in aged donors.

Sample-barcoded 5' priming and a J-beta primer mix drove a second PCR of roughly 6 to 12 cycles. The authors tagged each cDNA molecule using a template-switch adaptor with 12 random nucleotides. A single record per CDR3 protein comes from TCRdb applying MiXCR to the 5' RACE reads. The table records 1.5 million to 2 million distinct CDR3 sequences, roughly 28% of them present only once. The sample comprised blood. The V call is TRBV20-1, the J call TRBJ2-6, with 9 bases fitting TRBD1. This sequence originates from a woman aged 25 to 39 in good health. The CDR3, as DNA: TGCAGTGCTAGAAGGGACAGGGTTGGGGCCAACGTCCTGACTTTC. As protein: CSARRDRVGANVLTF.